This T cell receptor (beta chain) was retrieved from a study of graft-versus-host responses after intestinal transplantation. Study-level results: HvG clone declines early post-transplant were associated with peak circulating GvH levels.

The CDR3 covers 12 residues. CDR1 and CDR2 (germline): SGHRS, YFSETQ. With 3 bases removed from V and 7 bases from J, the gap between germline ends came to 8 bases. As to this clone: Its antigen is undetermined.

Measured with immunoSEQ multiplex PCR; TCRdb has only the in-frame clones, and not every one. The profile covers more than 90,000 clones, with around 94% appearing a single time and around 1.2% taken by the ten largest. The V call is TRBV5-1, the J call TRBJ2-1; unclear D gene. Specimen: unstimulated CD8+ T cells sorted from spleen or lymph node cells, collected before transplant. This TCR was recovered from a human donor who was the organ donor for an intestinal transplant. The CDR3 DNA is TGCGCCAGCAGCTCTACCGGTAATGAGCAGTTCTTC. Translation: CASSSTGNEQFF.